The next 28 T cell receptor beta chains were all read from a single sample in a study of T cell responses to AZD1222 COVID-19 vaccine. The protocol was immunoSEQ multiplex PCR, while the TCRdb copy is restricted to in-frame clones and leaves out a portion. Of under 110,000 clones in the sample, about 86% were seen once. Sequenced material: peripheral blood, taken on day 0 of AZD1222 vaccination. These receptors were taken from an adult in good health.

The chain combines TRBV11-1 with TRBJ1-5; TRBD1 might be the D (6 bases). Between the trimmed V and J ends, which lost 5 bases and 0 bases, there was a span of 14 bases. Germline V gene sequence: CDR1 SGHAT, CDR2 FQDESV (reference sequence). The CDR3 totals 16 residues. CDR3 sequence reads: CASSAGGRGSNQPQHF. CDR3 bases: TGTGCCAGCAGCGCCGGGGGCAGGGGTAGCAATCAGCCCCAGCATTTT. Full variable domain (remainder filled in from reference TRBV11-1 and TRBJ1-5): EAEVAQSPRYKITEKSQAVAFWCDPISGHATLYWYRQILGQGPELLVQFQDESVVDDSQLPKDRFSAERLKGVDSTLKIQPAELGDSAMYLCASSAGGRGSNQPQHFGDGTRLSIL.

The rearrangement links TRBV28 to TRBJ1-1; no firm D call. V lost 5 bases, J lost 0 bases, and 4 bases lay in between. This CDR3 is built from 12 residues. Germline V gene data show CDR1 as MDHEN and CDR2 as SYDVKM. The CDR3 here is CASSPMNTEAFF. Written as DNA, the CDR3 is TGTGCCAGCAGTCCGATGAACACTGAAGCTTTCTTT. Combining the CDR3 with reference TRBV28 and TRBJ1-1 gives the whole variable domain DVKVTQSSRYLVKRTGEKVFLECVQDMDHENMFWYRQDPGLGLRLIYFSYDVKMKEKGDIPEGYSVSREKKERFSLILESASTNQTSMYLCASSPMNTEAFFGQGTRLTVV.

The V gene is TRBV29-1, the J gene TRBJ2-5, with D perhaps being TRBD1 or TRBD2 (6 bases each). Germline CDR1 SQVTM, CDR2 ANQGSEA. This CDR3 has 13 residues. V gave up 5 bases and J gave up 4 bases, with 14 bases separating them. CDR3 nucleotide sequence: TGCAGCGTTAGTGGGGGGCCGGGAGAGACCCAGTACTTC. This translates into CSVSGGPGETQYF.

The chain couples TRBV7-9 to TRBJ1-6; D gene ambiguous. V was pared by 4 bases and J by 10 bases, with 17 bases between. The CDR3 loop spans 15 amino acids. CDR1 SEHNR and CDR2 FQNEAQ come from the germline V gene (reference sequence). Here the CDR3 reads CASSWLERSGSPLHF. The CDR3 nucleotides read TGTGCCAGCAGCTGGCTCGAGCGTTCGGGATCACCCCTCCACTTT.

The chain links TRBV28 to TRBJ1-5; weak D call: TRBD1 (5 bases). The CDR3 is made up of 15 amino acids. Trimming took 3 bases from V and 2 from J, leaving 11 bases between them. From germline, CDR1 is MDHEN and CDR2 SYDVKM. The CDR3 reads CASSLLTVGNQPQHF. DNA of the CDR3: TGTGCCAGCAGTTTGTTGACAGTGGGCAATCAGCCCCAGCATTTT. Based on the CDR3 plus reference TRBV28 and TRBJ1-5, the full variable domain is DVKVTQSSRYLVKRTGEKVFLECVQDMDHENMFWYRQDPGLGLRLIYFSYDVKMKEKGDIPEGYSVSREKKERFSLILESASTNQTSMYLCASSLLTVGNQPQHFGDGTRLSIL.

CDR3: CASSFPVGELFF. CDR3 sequence (DNA): TGTGCCAGCAGCTTCCCGGTCGGGGAGCTGTTTTTT. The rearrangement joins TRBV7-2 to TRBJ2-2; D gene ambiguous. Trimming stripped 3 bases from V and 7 bases from J, with 6 bases between. Germline CDR1 and CDR2: SGHTA and FQGNSA. CDR3 length equals 12 residues.

The chain recombines TRBV7-2 with TRBJ1-2; possible D gene TRBD1, 6 bases. The CDR3 totals 13 residues. Germline loops: CDR1 SGHTA, CDR2 FQGNSA. V shed 6 bases and J shed 3 bases, with 11 bases lying between them. The CDR3 DNA is TGTGCCAGCAGTTGGCAGGGGCACTATGGCTACACCTTC. Protein: CASSWQGHYGYTF.

This chain joins TRBV27 and TRBJ1-1; possible D gene TRBD1, 6 bases. The CDR3 spans 16 residues. The germline CDR1 and CDR2 sequences are MNHEY and SMNVEV (reference sequence). Deletions cut 6 bases from V and 8 bases from J, with 25 bases between. Written as DNA, the CDR3 is TGTGCCAGCAGCTCTTTCATTCGGGATGGAACAGGGGAAGCTTTCTTT. Protein product: CASSSFIRDGTGEAFF.

The chain links TRBV4-3 to TRBJ2-1; perhaps TRBD2 as D (5 bases). The CDR3 has 17 amino acids. Germline V gene data show CDR1 as LGHNA and CDR2 as YSLEER. With 0 bases removed from V and 7 bases from J, the gap between germline ends came to 19 bases. CDR3 DNA: TGCGCCAGCAGCCAAGATCAGCCGGTCGCATGGAGGAATGAGCAGTTCTTC. It codes for CASSQDQPVAWRNEQFF.

The chain is built from TRBV5-4 and TRBJ1-1, with D possibly TRBD1 on 5 matching bases. Trimming stripped 0 bases from V and 1 base from J, with 10 bases between. CDR3 length: 15 amino acids. Germline assignment: CDR1 SGHNT and CDR2 YYREEE (reference sequence). CDR3 sequence reads: CASSLDPGRNTEAFF. The CDR3 DNA sequence: TGTGCCAGCAGCTTGGATCCGGGGCGGAACACTGAAGCTTTCTTT.

The chain combines TRBV29-1 with TRBJ1-1, with D uncertain. V lost 2 bases and J 2 bases, leaving 12 bases between the germline ends. This CDR3 has 14 residues. Germline CDR1 SQVTM, CDR2 ANQGSEA. CDR3 loop: CSVEYVYGNTEAFF. The DNA of the CDR3 is TGCAGCGTTGAATATGTCTATGGAAACACTGAAGCTTTCTTT.

The chain couples TRBV9 to TRBJ2-4; TRBD1 might be the D (6 bases). The V and J ends lost 3 bases and 4 bases respectively, with 11 bases between them. CDR3 size: 14 residues. The germline V gene encodes CDR1 SGDLS and CDR2 YYNGEE. For the CDR3, the DNA is TGTGCCAGCAGCGACGGGACACCGAAAAACATTCAGTACTTC. Its protein product is CASSDGTPKNIQYF.

The chain uses TRBV28 and TRBJ1-4, with 11 bases identical to TRBD1. This CDR3 spans 18 amino acids. In germline, CDR1 is MDHEN, CDR2 SYDVKM. Losses at the gene ends were 6 bases for V and 0 bases for J; bases not matched to a gene: 9. DNA for the CDR3: TGTGCCAGCAGCCCATGGGGACAGGGGGATGCAACTAATGAAAAACTGTTTTTT. It codes for CASSPWGQGDATNEKLFF.

This clone was seen a handful of times. The J gene is TRBJ1-5, the V gene TRBV27; D may be TRBD1 (5 bases). CDR1 and CDR2 (germline): MNHEY, SMNVEV (reference sequence). This CDR3 spans 16 amino acids. The germline V and J ends were trimmed by 5 bases and 6 bases, with 20 bases remaining between them. CDR3 DNA: TGTGCCAGCAGTCCCCGGGCAGGGTCGTCCAGTCAGCCCCAGCATTTT. This codes for CASSPRAGSSSQPQHF.

V is TRBV7-9 and J is TRBJ1-1, with no clear D. Germline V gene lookup returns CDR1 SEHNR and CDR2 FQNEAQ (reference sequence). The V end was cut by 5 bases, the J end by 1 base, with 17 bases between. The CDR3 is 16 residues long. The CDR3 bases are TGTGCCAGCAGCCCCAGGTCCGGCAGTCCGAACACTGAAGCTTTCTTT. Its translation: CASSPRSGSPNTEAFF.

This rearrangement joins TRBV7-3 to TRBJ2-5; 8 bases line up with TRBD1. Germline trimming cut 7 bases from V and 5 bases from J; bases unmatched to any gene: 9. CDR1 and CDR2 from the germline V gene are SGHTA and FQGTGA. This CDR3 contains 14 residues. CDR3 protein: CASTKGDRMETQYF. The CDR3 bases are TGTGCCAGCACCAAAGGGGACAGGATGGAGACCCAGTACTTC.

This clone was seen just once. V is TRBV12-3 or TRBV12-4 and J is TRBJ2-5, with D tentatively TRBD2 (6 bases). The CDR3 is 13 residues long. V was pared by 7 bases and J by 5 bases, with 14 bases between. Here the CDR3 reads CASTTGVWETQYF. Here the CDR3 DNA reads TGTGCCAGCACTACGGGGGTGTGGGAGACCCAGTACTTC.

The chain employs TRBV28 and TRBJ1-2; 9 bases are shared with TRBD1. Germline CDR1 and CDR2: MDHEN and SYDVKM. V trimming: 7 bases; J trimming: 7 bases; junction bases outside the gene matches: 7. CDR3 length equals 13 residues. CDR3 sequence: CASNSQGARGYTF. For the CDR3, the DNA is TGTGCCAGCAACTCACAGGGGGCGCGTGGCTACACCTTC.

CDR3 DNA: TGTGCCAGCAGTCGACCAGCGGATACGCAGTATTTT. Residues: CASSRPADTQYF. This sequence joins TRBV6-5 and TRBJ2-3; D unclear. V dropped 5 bases and J dropped 6 bases, with 9 bases sitting between them. Germline V gene data show CDR1 as MNHEY and CDR2 as SVGAGI. The CDR3 loop spans 12 amino acids.

In this sample, this clone turned up a few times. V is TRBV5-4 and J is TRBJ2-1, with 8 bases identical to TRBD2. The CDR3 is made up of 14 amino acids. Germline-derived CDR1 and CDR2 are SGHNT and YYREEE (reference sequence). V lost 1 base, J lost 7 bases, and 4 bases stayed unmatched. Here the CDR3 reads CASSLTGGRNEQFF. CDR3 DNA: TGTGCCAGCAGCTTGACGGGAGGGCGGAATGAGCAGTTCTTC.

This rearrangement joins TRBV5-6 to TRBJ2-7; D gene uncertain. Trimming removed 0 bases from V and 2 bases from J, with 6 bases in between. This CDR3 is 13 amino acids long. Germline V gene lookup returns CDR1 SGHDT and CDR2 YYEEEE. The CDR3 loop reads CASSLGPTYEQYF. CDR3 DNA sequence: TGTGCCAGCAGCTTGGGGCCGACCTACGAGCAGTACTTC.

The rearrangement links TRBV27 to TRBJ1-1; no firm D call. Trimming left V 3 bases short and J 0 bases short, with 11 bases between. Germline V gene sequence: CDR1 MNHEY, CDR2 SMNVEV (reference sequence). The CDR3 consists of 15 residues. The CDR3 DNA reads as TGTGCCAGCAGTTTGCGACGGGAATTGAACACTGAAGCTTTCTTT. This gives the protein CASSLRRELNTEAFF.

The rearrangement links TRBV11-2 to TRBJ2-3; 9 positions match TRBD2. In germline, CDR1 is SGHAT, CDR2 FQNNGV. The trim removed 6 bases at V and 0 bases at J, leaving 7 bases unmatched. The CDR3 sequence is 16 residues long. CDR3 sequence reads: CASRTSGPSSTDTQYF. As DNA, the CDR3 is TGTGCCAGCAGAACTAGCGGGCCCTCTAGCACAGATACGCAGTATTTT.

The chain is built from TRBV28 and TRBJ1-5; 7 bases are shared with TRBD1. Germline-derived CDR1 and CDR2 are MDHEN and SYDVKM. V dropped 6 bases and J dropped 5; count of bases not matched to a gene: 10. This CDR3 has 15 residues. In DNA, the CDR3 is TGTGCCAGCAGCCTATGGACAGGTTTGCATCAGCCCCAGCATTTT. It is translated as CASSLWTGLHQPQHF.

This clone turned up a few times. The chain's CDR3 is CASSPDRGNTGELFF. CDR3 in DNA: TGTGCCAGCAGCCCAGACAGGGGGAACACCGGGGAGCTGTTTTTT. The chain is built from TRBV7-3 and TRBJ2-2, with 8 bases matching TRBD1. The CDR3 consists of 15 residues. Trimming removed 5 bases from V and 1 base from J; junction bases left unmatched: 3. The germline CDR1 and CDR2 sequences are SGHTA and FQGTGA. The full variable domain, rest sourced from reference TRBV7-3 and TRBJ2-2, is GAGVSQTPSNKVTEKGKYVELRCDPISGHTALYWYRQSLGQGPEFLIYFQGTGAADDSGLPNDRFFAVRPEGSVSTLKIQRTERGDSAVYLCASSPDRGNTGELFFGEGSRLTVL.

This chain uses TRBV28 with TRBJ2-3; the match to TRBD1 covers 9 bases. The CDR3 totals 12 residues. Losses at the gene ends were 10 bases for V and 4 bases for J; bases not matched to a gene: 3. Germline V gene sequence: CDR1 MDHEN, CDR2 SYDVKM. The CDR3 region is CATTGGPDTQYF. The CDR3, as DNA: TGTGCCACTACAGGGGGCCCAGATACGCAGTATTTT.

The chain recombines TRBV6-5 with TRBJ2-5; 9 bases align to TRBD1. V dropped 4 bases and J dropped 5; count of bases not matched to a gene: 2. CDR1 and CDR2 (germline): MNHEY, SVGAGI. This CDR3 is built from 13 residues. CDR3 loop: CASSWTGEETQYF. The CDR3 bases are TGTGCCAGCAGTTGGACAGGGGAGGAGACCCAGTACTTC.

J is TRBJ1-6 and V is TRBV4-2; 7 bases are shared with TRBD1. The CDR3 runs to 14 residues. CDR1 is LGHNA and CDR2 is YNFKEQ in the germline V gene. V dropped 3 bases and J dropped 6; count of bases not matched to a gene: 2. The CDR3: CASSHGTANSPLHF. As DNA, the CDR3 is TGTGCCAGCAGCCACGGGACAGCTAATTCACCCCTCCACTTT.